These T cell receptor beta chains were read from a single sample in a study of blood T cell repertoires in COVID-19. Libraries were prepared by immunoSEQ multiplex PCR; TCRdb keeps only in-frame clonotypes and omits some of them. Of roughly 330,000 clones in the sample, over 70% were seen once. Sequencing input: peripheral blood. All receptors come from a woman aged 50 to 60 with acute or convalescent COVID-19. Both conserved end residues are part of each CDR3. D genes are given only for firm matches. Size is stated for part of the rows, as once, few or many counts, or as a class when the clone is expanded.

NA,TRBV2,TRBJ1-4,TRBD1,CASSEAGQRMFF,TGTGCCAGCAGTGAAGCGGGACAGAGGATGTTTTTT
NA,TRBV25-1,TRBJ2-2,TRBD1,CASSTQRQGAGELFF,TGTGCCAGCAGTACTCAACGACAGGGGGCCGGGGAGCTGTTTTTT
NA,TRBV18,TRBJ1-2,NA,CASSPLSTDYGYTF,TGTGCCAGCTCACCACTGTCGACAGACTATGGCTACACCTTC
NA,TRBV15,TRBJ2-7,TRBD1,CATSRDRRGYEQYF,TGTGCCACCAGCAGAGATCGCAGGGGGTACGAGCAGTACTTC
NA,TRBV19,TRBJ2-5,TRBD2,CASSIRLAGVLFGTQYF,TGTGCCAGTAGTATCCGACTAGCGGGGGTCCTATTTGGGACCCAGTACTTC
NA,TRBV25-1,TRBJ2-3,NA,CASSGAARTDTQYF,TGTGCCAGCAGTGGGGCAGCCCGCACAGATACGCAGTATTTT
NA,TRBV27,TRBJ1-2,NA,CASSWTANYGYTF,TGTGCCAGCAGCTGGACAGCAAACTATGGCTACACCTTC
few,TRBV7-9,TRBJ1-4,NA,CASSQEGPTNEKLFF,TGTGCCAGCAGCCAGGAGGGACCAACTAATGAAAAACTGTTTTTT
NA,TRBV3-1/TRBV3-2,TRBJ2-3,TRBD2,CASSRSGLAASTDTQYF,TGTGCCAGCAGCCGGAGCGGACTAGCGGCTAGCACAGATACGCAGTATTTT
NA,TRBV29-1,TRBJ1-1,NA,CSVQGGDGTEAFF,TGCAGCGTACAGGGAGGGGACGGCACTGAAGCTTTCTTT
NA,TRBV10-3,TRBJ1-2,TRBD1,CAISELGQGDYGYTF,TGTGCCATCAGTGAGCTGGGACAGGGGGACTATGGCTACACCTTC
NA,TRBV7-2,TRBJ1-2,NA,CASSLSAANYGYTF,TGTGCCAGCAGCTTATCCGCAGCTAACTATGGCTACACCTTC
NA,TRBV7-9,TRBJ1-2,TRBD1,CASSSADRANYGYTF,TGTGCCAGCAGCTCGGCGGACAGGGCTAACTATGGCTACACCTTC
NA,TRBV5-1,TRBJ2-1,TRBD2,CASSSTSGSRNNEQFF,TGCGCCAGCAGCTCCACTAGCGGGAGCAGGAACAATGAGCAGTTCTTC
once,TRBV4-1,TRBJ2-1,NA,CASSLFNEQFF,TGCGCCAGCAGCCTCTTCAATGAGCAGTTCTTC
NA,TRBV3-1/TRBV3-2,TRBJ2-1,TRBD2,CASSLGGGRDNEQFF,TGTGCCAGCAGCCTGGGCGGGGGGCGTGACAATGAGCAGTTCTTC
NA,TRBV9,TRBJ1-1,TRBD1,CASSPAGQGTEAFF,TGTGCCAGCAGTCCAGCCGGACAGGGCACTGAAGCTTTCTTT
NA,TRBV19,TRBJ1-1,TRBD1,CASSMGQGAYTEAFF,TGTGCCAGTAGTATGGGACAGGGGGCTTACACTGAAGCTTTCTTT
NA,TRBV10-3,TRBJ2-3,NA,CATLSTETQYF,TGTGCCACCCTTTCCACGGAGACGCAGTATTTT
NA,TRBV7-9,TRBJ1-4,TRBD1,CASSFDRANEKLFF,TGTGCCAGCAGCTTTGACAGGGCTAATGAAAAACTGTTTTTT
once,TRBV4-2,TRBJ2-5,TRBD2,CASSQGGLDETQYF,TGTGCCAGCAGCCAAGGGGGACTAGATGAGACCCAGTACTTC
NA,TRBV5-4,TRBJ2-5,NA,CASSRFDYGETQYF,TGTGCCAGCAGCCGCTTCGACTATGGGGAGACCCAGTACTTC
NA,TRBV9,TRBJ2-3,TRBD2,CASSGLAGGISTDTQYF,TGTGCCAGCAGCGGATTAGCGGGGGGGATTAGCACAGATACGCAGTATTTT
NA,TRBV5-4,TRBJ2-5,TRBD1,CASSVDREEETQYF,TGTGCCAGCAGCGTGGACAGGGAAGAAGAGACCCAGTACTTC
NA,TRBV5-1,TRBJ2-2,NA,CASSFGHEAKWGELFF,TGCGCCAGCAGCTTCGGACACGAGGCCAAATGGGGGGAGCTGTTTTTT
NA,TRBV2,TRBJ1-1,TRBD1,CASSVVRGLTEAFF,TGTGCCAGCAGTGTTGTCAGGGGGCTAACTGAAGCTTTCTTT
NA,TRBV25-1,TRBJ1-2,NA,CASSEFVQGGGYTF,TGTGCCAGCAGTGAATTTGTACAAGGGGGTGGCTACACCTTC
once,TRBV20-1,TRBJ2-1,NA,CSAGDGGEQFF,TGCAGTGCAGGCGACGGGGGAGAGCAGTTCTTC
NA,TRBV4-1,TRBJ1-3,NA,CASSQVGSGNTIYF,TGCGCCAGCAGCCAAGTTGGGAGCGGAAACACCATATATTTT
NA,TRBV18,TRBJ1-3,NA,CASSPGQFYSGNTIYF,TGTGCCAGCTCACCTGGACAGTTTTACTCTGGAAACACCATATATTTT
NA,TRBV3-1/TRBV3-2,TRBJ1-1,TRBD1,CASSPQGMEAFF,TGTGCCAGCAGCCCACAGGGGATGGAAGCTTTCTTT
NA,TRBV5-1,TRBJ2-1,NA,CASSFRGESNNEQFF,TGCGCCAGCAGCTTCAGGGGGGAGTCCAACAATGAGCAGTTCTTC
NA,TRBV2,TRBJ1-5,NA,CASTVLTGYQPQHF,TGTGCCAGCACCGTACTAACAGGGTATCAGCCCCAGCATTTT
once,TRBV27,TRBJ2-1,TRBD2,CASRLAGPYNEQFF,TGTGCCAGCAGACTAGCGGGCCCCTACAATGAGCAGTTCTTC
NA,TRBV5-1,TRBJ2-3,NA,CASSSWAGGLTDTQYF,TGCGCCAGCAGCTCCTGGGCAGGGGGACTCACAGATACGCAGTATTTT
NA,TRBV30,TRBJ1-2,NA,CAWSVRGQVVGYTF,TGTGCCTGGAGTGTACGAGGACAAGTGGTTGGCTACACCTTC
NA,TRBV5-1,TRBJ1-5,NA,CASSLGTENQPQHF,TGCGCCAGCAGCTTGGGGACAGAGAATCAGCCCCAGCATTTT
NA,TRBV5-6,TRBJ1-5,NA,CASSYRDQPQHF,TGTGCCAGCAGCTACAGGGATCAGCCCCAGCATTTT
NA,TRBV18,TRBJ2-1,TRBD2,CASSPERSGDEFF,TGTGCCAGCTCACCAGAACGGAGCGGGGACGAATTCTTC
NA,TRBV7-2,TRBJ2-7,TRBD2,CASSLGLAGGLEQYF,TGTGCCAGCAGCTTAGGGCTAGCGGGAGGACTCGAGCAGTACTTC
NA,TRBV19,TRBJ1-1,NA,CASSTSPGGDTEAFF,TGTGCCAGTAGTACCTCACCTGGGGGCGACACTGAAGCTTTCTTT
NA,TRBV11-3,TRBJ1-1,TRBD1,CASSLGGTGGTEAFF,TGTGCCAGCAGCTTAGGGGGGACAGGGGGCACTGAAGCTTTCTTT
NA,TRBV9,TRBJ2-2,NA,CASSVGDTSTGELFF,TGTGCCAGCAGCGTAGGGGACACGAGCACCGGGGAGCTGTTTTTT
NA,TRBV30,TRBJ2-5,NA,CAWSEMTGTQYF,TGTGCCTGGAGTGAGATGACAGGGACCCAGTACTTC
NA,TRBV9,TRBJ1-3,NA,CASSVDPGGNSEGNTIYF,TGTGCCAGCAGCGTAGACCCCGGAGGGAACTCGGAAGGAAACACCATATATTTT
NA,TRBV7-2,TRBJ2-7,TRBD1,CASSLVGQAPYEQYF,TGTGCCAGCAGCTTAGTAGGACAGGCCCCCTACGAGCAGTACTTC
NA,TRBV24-1,TRBJ2-1,NA,CATSDPSLPGEQFF,TGTGCCACCAGTGACCCCTCACTGCCGGGTGAGCAGTTCTTC
once,TRBV4-3,TRBJ1-2,TRBD1,CASSPGDRGNYGYTF,TGCGCCAGCAGCCCCGGGGACAGGGGGAACTATGGCTACACCTTC
NA,TRBV3-1/TRBV3-2,TRBJ2-7,NA,CASSLRTSAYEQYF,TGTGCCAGCAGCCTTAGGACATCGGCCTACGAGCAGTACTTC
many,TRBV4-1,TRBJ1-1,NA,CASSPWGVNTEAFF,TGCGCCAGCAGCCCGTGGGGGGTGAACACTGAAGCTTTCTTT
NA,TRBV9,TRBJ2-2,NA,CASSVVGAYTGELFF,TGTGCCAGCAGCGTAGTGGGGGCTTACACCGGGGAGCTGTTTTTT
NA,TRBV25-1,TRBJ1-2,NA,CASIGGLPNYGYTF,TGTGCCAGCATCGGGGGGTTACCTAACTATGGCTACACCTTC
once,TRBV7-2,TRBJ2-5,NA,CASNLGQNQETQYF,TGTGCCAGCAACCTGGGGCAGAACCAAGAGACCCAGTACTTC